The next 17 T cell receptor beta chains were all read from a single sample in a study of cytomegalovirus exposure and HLA in healthy donors. Primers for the PCR totalled 60 Vbeta and 13 Jbeta. The protocol was immunoSEQ multiplex PCR, while the TCRdb copy is restricted to in-frame clones and leaves out a portion. In the table there are about 140,000 clones, under 70% of which are singletons. Sequenced input: PBMCs. The source is a man younger than 40 in good health and CMV-seropositive.

The chain links TRBV9 to TRBJ2-3, with D hard to call. The germline gives CDR1 SGDLS, CDR2 YYNGEE. Trimming cost V 0 bases and J 0 bases, with 8 bases left between them. The CDR3 extends over 15 amino acids. CDR3 protein: CASSVAGRSTDTQYF. The CDR3 DNA reads as TGTGCCAGCAGCGTAGCTGGCAGGAGCACAGATACGCAGTATTTT.

The rearrangement links TRBV28 to TRBJ2-2, with no clear D. Deletions cut 5 bases from V and 3 bases from J, with 4 bases between. The germline CDR1 and CDR2 sequences are MDHEN and SYDVKM. The CDR3 totals 12 residues. The CDR3 DNA reads TGTGCCAGCAGTCTCGACACCGGGGAGCTGTTTTTT. Translating gives CASSLDTGELFF. The complete variable domain, with remaining parts taken from reference TRBV28 and TRBJ2-2, reads DVKVTQSSRYLVKRTGEKVFLECVQDMDHENMFWYRQDPGLGLRLIYFSYDVKMKEKGDIPEGYSVSREKKERFSLILESASTNQTSMYLCASSLDTGELFFGEGSRLTVL.

The J gene is TRBJ2-7, the V gene TRBV21-1; the DNA was not compared with TRBD2, the D call given in the table. TRBV21-1 is recorded as a pseudogene. The CDR3 extends over 15 amino acids. The CDR3 nucleotides are TGTGCCAGCAGCAAAGTGAGGATTCGGAGGGATGAGCAGTACTTC. Its translation: CASSKVRIRRDEQYF.

V is TRBV19 and J is TRBJ1-4, with D possibly matching TRBD1 (6 bases). The CDR3 consists of 15 residues. V was shortened by 3 bases and J by 8 bases, with 16 bases between the two germline ends. Germline CDR1 is LNHDA and CDR2 is SQIVND (reference sequence). CDR3 sequence reads: CASSMAGALREKLFF. The CDR3, as DNA: TGTGCCAGTAGTATGGCGGGGGCTCTGCGGGAAAAACTGTTTTTT.

In its sample, this clone was seen once. J is TRBJ1-5 and V is TRBV4-1; TRBD1 matches 8 bases. The V gene's germline CDR1 is MGHRA and CDR2 YSYEKL. The J segment lost 3 bases and the V segment lost 4 bases, leaving 5 bases of the junction unmatched. The CDR3 covers 15 residues. CDR3 DNA sequence: TGCGCCAGCAGCCGCGTGGACAGGGTCAATCAGCCCCAGCATTTT. It specifies CASSRVDRVNQPQHF.

Regarding this clone: One junction end disagrees with the germline gene, perhaps due to a read error. V is TRBV19 and J is TRBJ1-1, with D perhaps matching TRBD1 (5 bases). In germline, CDR1 is LNHDA, CDR2 SQIVND (reference sequence). The CDR3 runs to 11 residues. CDR3 bases: TGTGCCAGTAGTAACCTGGGGACTTACGGATTT. Its protein is CASSNLGTYGF.

The rearrangement joins TRBV30 to TRBJ1-4; 10 bases are a match to TRBD1. CDR3 length: 14 amino acids. In germline, CDR1 is GTSNPN, CDR2 SVGIG (reference sequence). Unmatched junction bases numbered 4, after V lost 3 bases and J lost 6 bases. The CDR3 loop reads CAWSPGTGDEKLFF. The CDR3 DNA reads as TGTGCCTGGAGCCCCGGGACAGGGGATGAAAAACTGTTTTTT.

The sample holds one count of this clone. The chain combines TRBV7-9 with TRBJ1-1; the match to TRBD1 covers 9 bases. Trimming cost V 3 bases and J 11 bases; bases outside gene matches: 1. Germline V gene sequence: CDR1 SEHNR, CDR2 FQNEAQ (reference sequence). CDR3 length: 11 residues. This CDR3 reads CASSFDRGAFF. DNA for the CDR3: TGTGCCAGCAGCTTTGACAGGGGGGCTTTCTTT.

The gene calls are TRBV27 and TRBJ2-4; 9 bases agree with TRBD1. The CDR3 totals 20 residues. Germline V CDR1 and CDR2: MNHEY, SMNVEV (reference sequence). Trimming at V came to 5 bases and at J to 0 bases, leaving 17 bases not matched to a gene. CDR3 sequence (DNA): TGTGCCAGCAGTCCCCTACAGGGGGCCGGTGGAGTCCTAGCCAAAAACATTCAGTACTTC. This sequence encodes CASSPLQGAGGVLAKNIQYF.

The chain's CDR3 is CASGTNRDTEAFF. CDR3 nucleotide sequence: TGTGCCAGTGGGACAAATCGGGACACTGAAGCTTTCTTT. The chain recombines TRBV7-9 with TRBJ1-1; TRBD1 might be the D (6 bases). The CDR3 runs to 13 residues. Germline V gene lookup returns CDR1 SEHNR and CDR2 FQNEAQ (reference sequence). V was clipped by 9 bases and J by 3 bases, with 14 bases between them.

The V call is TRBV2, the J call TRBJ1-6; tentatively, D is TRBD1 (5 bases). The CDR3 contains 14 residues. Germline-derived CDR1 and CDR2 are SNHLY and FYNNEI. V was pared by 6 bases and J by 0 bases, with 6 bases between. The CDR3 coding sequence is TGTGCCAGCAGCGACAGCTCCTATAATTCACCCCTCCACTTT. It translates to CASSDSSYNSPLHF. The complete variable domain, with remaining parts taken from reference TRBV2 and TRBJ1-6, reads EPEVTQTPSHQVTQMGQEVILRCVPISNHLYFYWYRQILGQKVEFLVSFYNNEISEKSEIFDDQFSVERPDGSNFTLKIRSTKLEDSAMYFCASSDSSYNSPLHFGNGTRLTVT.

The chain combines TRBV5-4 with TRBJ2-1, with 7 bases identical to TRBD1. The CDR3 runs 14 residues. Trimming removed 4 bases from V and 7 bases from J; junction bases left unmatched: 8. The V gene's germline CDR1 is SGHNT and CDR2 YYREEE (reference sequence). The CDR3 nucleotides read TGTGCCAGCAGCGGTACAGGGGCCGGGAATGAGCAGTTCTTC. Protein: CASSGTGAGNEQFF.

The V and J genes are TRBV27 and TRBJ2-3; possibly TRBD1 for D (5 bases). The ends were cut back, 7 bases at V and 0 bases at J, with 11 bases in the middle. Germline CDR1 reads MNHEY; CDR2 reads SMNVEV (reference sequence). CDR3 length equals 14 residues. The CDR3 reads CASKTVQSTDTQYF. The CDR3 DNA reads as TGTGCCAGCAAGACAGTTCAGAGCACAGATACGCAGTATTTT.

Here the CDR3 reads CASSLGEPRAFF. CDR3 DNA sequence: TGTGCCAGCAGCCTTGGGGAGCCGAGAGCTTTCTTT. The chain is built from TRBV28 and TRBJ1-1; D is ambiguous. The CDR3 is made up of 12 amino acids. Per the germline V gene, CDR1 is MDHEN and CDR2 is SYDVKM. Between the trimmed V and J ends, which lost 6 bases and 10 bases, there was a span of 15 bases. Together with reference TRBV28 and TRBJ1-1, the CDR3 gives the full variable domain: DVKVTQSSRYLVKRTGEKVFLECVQDMDHENMFWYRQDPGLGLRLIYFSYDVKMKEKGDIPEGYSVSREKKERFSLILESASTNQTSMYLCASSLGEPRAFFGQGTRLTVV.

CDR3 bases: TGCGCCAGCAGCTTGTCAGGGGCCAATCAGCCCCAGCATTTT. Amino acid sequence: CASSLSGANQPQHF. The V and J genes are TRBV5-1 and TRBJ1-5, with D possibly being TRBD1 (6 bases). With 1 base removed from V and 3 bases from J, the gap between germline ends came to 8 bases. CDR1 is SGHRS and CDR2 is YFSETQ in the germline V gene. This CDR3 has 14 residues.

The V call is TRBV29-1, the J call TRBJ2-7; a weak D match, TRBD2 (6 bases). The germline CDR1 and CDR2 sequences are SQVTM and ANQGSEA. CDR3 length: 13 amino acids. V gave up 1 base and J gave up 3 bases, with 10 bases separating them. The CDR3 sequence: CSVEGGTGYEQYF. CDR3 sequence (DNA): TGCAGCGTTGAAGGCGGGACGGGCTACGAGCAGTACTTC.

V gene TRBV19 combines with J gene TRBJ2-5, with TRBD1 matching 10 bases. Germline CDR1 LNHDA, CDR2 SQIVND (reference sequence). The CDR3 length is 16 residues. Trimming at V came to 3 bases and at J to 5 bases, leaving 9 bases not matched to a gene. CDR3 in DNA: TGTGCCAGTAGTATTTTCGTGGACAGGGGGGGCGAGACCCAGTACTTC. Its translation: CASSIFVDRGGETQYF.